A selection of T cell receptor beta chains follows, all from one sample in a study of blood T cell repertoires in COVID-19. Assay: immunoSEQ multiplex PCR; the TCRdb copy retains only in-frame clones and omits some. The data hold about 60,000 clones, with about 91% observed a single time. Sequencing was carried out using peripheral blood. The origin of the receptors is a man in his 60s with acute or convalescent COVID-19. The CDR3 runs from the conserved cysteine through the conserved F or W. The order of the fields is D gene, clone size, V gene, J gene, CDR3 DNA, CDR3 protein. D genes are given only for firm matches. Rows may omit the clone size; those that give it use once, few, many or a size class.

D gene: TRBD1
clone size: NA
V gene: TRBV24-1
J gene: TRBJ2-1
CDR3 DNA: TGTGCCACGCAAGATGGGACAGGGAGCTCCTACAATGAGCAGTTCTTC
CDR3 protein: CATQDGTGSSYNEQFF

D gene: TRBD1
clone size: NA
V gene: TRBV6-5
J gene: TRBJ2-7
CDR3 DNA: TGTGCCAGCAGGGCCCGACAGGGAACCTCCTACGAGCAGTACTTC
CDR3 protein: CASRARQGTSYEQYF

D gene: TRBD1
clone size: NA
V gene: TRBV16
J gene: TRBJ1-2
CDR3 DNA: TGTGCCAGCAGCCAGCGAGGCTCGGGACAGCTCTATGGCTACACCTTC
CDR3 protein: CASSQRGSGQLYGYTF

D gene: NA
clone size: NA
V gene: TRBV27
J gene: TRBJ2-7
CDR3 DNA: TGTGCCAGCAGTTTTGGCACCAGCTCCTACGAGCAGTACTTC
CDR3 protein: CASSFGTSSYEQYF

D gene: NA
clone size: NA
V gene: TRBV5-5
J gene: TRBJ2-2
CDR3 DNA: TGTGCCAGCAGCCCGCCCGTCGAGGCGAACACCGGGGAGCTGTTTTTT
CDR3 protein: CASSPPVEANTGELFF

D gene: TRBD2
clone size: NA
V gene: TRBV2
J gene: TRBJ2-2
CDR3 DNA: TGTGCCAGCAGTGACCGCGGGAGGAACACCGGGGAGCTGTTTTTT
CDR3 protein: CASSDRGRNTGELFF

D gene: NA
clone size: NA
V gene: TRBV19
J gene: TRBJ2-1
CDR3 DNA: TGTGCCAGTACCGCGCGGGGTAGCTCCTACAATGAGCAGTTCTTC
CDR3 protein: CASTARGSSYNEQFF

D gene: TRBD1
clone size: NA
V gene: TRBV5-4
J gene: TRBJ1-1
CDR3 DNA: TGTGCCAGCAGCTCACCGGGACAGGGATACACTGAAGCTTTCTTT
CDR3 protein: CASSSPGQGYTEAFF

D gene: TRBD2
clone size: NA
V gene: TRBV7-3
J gene: TRBJ2-3
CDR3 DNA: TGTGCCAGCAGCTTTAGCGGGACCCCGGCAGATACGCAGTATTTT
CDR3 protein: CASSFSGTPADTQYF

D gene: NA
clone size: NA
V gene: TRBV28
J gene: TRBJ1-1
CDR3 DNA: TGTGCCAGCAGCCTATACAGGAGTGGGAACACTGAAGCTTTCTTT
CDR3 protein: CASSLYRSGNTEAFF

D gene: TRBD1
clone size: NA
V gene: TRBV5-1
J gene: TRBJ2-7
CDR3 DNA: TGCGCCAGCAGCTTTTCCGGGACAGGGGGCGACGAGCAGTACTTC
CDR3 protein: CASSFSGTGGDEQYF

D gene: NA
clone size: NA
V gene: TRBV7-2
J gene: TRBJ1-1
CDR3 DNA: TGTGCCAGCAGCTTAGACCCGACAGCGAACACTGAAGCTTTCTTT
CDR3 protein: CASSLDPTANTEAFF

D gene: TRBD1
clone size: NA
V gene: TRBV19
J gene: TRBJ1-1
CDR3 DNA: TGTGCCAGTAAGGGGGCGATGAACACTGAAGCTTTCTTT
CDR3 protein: CASKGAMNTEAFF

D gene: NA
clone size: few
V gene: TRBV18
J gene: TRBJ2-7
CDR3 DNA: TGTGCCAGCTCACCGCTACAGGGTGTCGACTCCTACGAGCAGTACTTC
CDR3 protein: CASSPLQGVDSYEQYF

D gene: TRBD1
clone size: NA
V gene: TRBV6-2/TRBV6-3
J gene: TRBJ1-1
CDR3 DNA: TGTGCCAGCAGTTACTCCGGGACAGGCCTTGAAGCTTTCTTT
CDR3 protein: CASSYSGTGLEAFF

D gene: NA
clone size: NA
V gene: TRBV6-4
J gene: TRBJ2-1
CDR3 DNA: TGTGCCAGCAGCACAGGGCCCTACTACAATGAGCAGTTCTTC
CDR3 protein: CASSTGPYYNEQFF